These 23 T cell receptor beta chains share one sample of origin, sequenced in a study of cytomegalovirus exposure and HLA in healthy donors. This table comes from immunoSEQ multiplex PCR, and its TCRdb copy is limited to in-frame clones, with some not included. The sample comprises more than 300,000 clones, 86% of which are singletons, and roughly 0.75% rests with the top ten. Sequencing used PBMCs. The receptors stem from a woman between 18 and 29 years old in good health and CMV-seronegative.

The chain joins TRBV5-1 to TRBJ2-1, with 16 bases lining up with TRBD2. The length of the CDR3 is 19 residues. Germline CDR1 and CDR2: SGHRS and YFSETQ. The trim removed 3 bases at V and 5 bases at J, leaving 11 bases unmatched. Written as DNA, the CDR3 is TGCGCCAGCAGCTACTTCGCGGGGACTAGCGGGAGGGCAAACAATGAGCAGTTCTTC. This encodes CASSYFAGTSGRANNEQFF.

CDR3 protein: CASSLEGTSNYGYTF. The CDR3 DNA reads TGTGCCAGCAGTTTGGAGGGTACTTCTAACTATGGCTACACCTTC. The J gene is TRBJ1-2, the V gene TRBV28, with D uncertain. V was cut by 3 bases and J by 0 bases, with 11 bases left in between. Germline assignment: CDR1 MDHEN and CDR2 SYDVKM. CDR3 length: 15 amino acids.

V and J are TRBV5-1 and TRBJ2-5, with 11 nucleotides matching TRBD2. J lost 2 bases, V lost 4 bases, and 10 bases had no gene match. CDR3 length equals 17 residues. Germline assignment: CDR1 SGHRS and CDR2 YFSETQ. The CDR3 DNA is TGCGCCAGCAGCCGGTCTCGACTAGCGGGGACACAAGAGACCCAGTACTTC. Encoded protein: CASSRSRLAGTQETQYF.

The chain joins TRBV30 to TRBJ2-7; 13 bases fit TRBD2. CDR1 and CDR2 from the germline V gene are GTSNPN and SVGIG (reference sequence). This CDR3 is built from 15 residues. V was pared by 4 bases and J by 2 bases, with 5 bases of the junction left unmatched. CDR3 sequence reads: CAWTRGLAGTYEQYF. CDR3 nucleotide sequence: TGTGCCTGGACTAGGGGACTAGCGGGGACCTACGAGCAGTACTTC.

The CDR3 nucleotides read TGTGCCAGCAGCACGCACAGGGGAAACTACGAGCAGTACTTC. This encodes CASSTHRGNYEQYF. The chain employs TRBV11-3 and TRBJ2-7; 7 bases match TRBD1. In germline, CDR1 is SGHNT, CDR2 YENEEA. This CDR3 spans 14 amino acids. With 5 bases clipped from V and 3 bases from J, the junction kept 7 bases outside the gene matches.

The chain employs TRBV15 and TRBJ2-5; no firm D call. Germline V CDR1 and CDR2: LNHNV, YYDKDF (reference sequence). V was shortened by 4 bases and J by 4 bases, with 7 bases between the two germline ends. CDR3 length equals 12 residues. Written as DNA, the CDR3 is TGTGCCACCAGCAATACACGAGAGACCCAGTACTTC. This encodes CATSNTRETQYF.

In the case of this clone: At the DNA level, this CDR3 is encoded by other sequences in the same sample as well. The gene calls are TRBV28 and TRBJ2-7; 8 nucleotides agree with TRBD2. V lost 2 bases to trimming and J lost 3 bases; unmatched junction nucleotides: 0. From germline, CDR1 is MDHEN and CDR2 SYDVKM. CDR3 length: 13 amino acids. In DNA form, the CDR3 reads TGTGCCAGCAGTTTAGCGGGAGGCTACGAGCAGTACTTC. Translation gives CASSLAGGYEQYF.

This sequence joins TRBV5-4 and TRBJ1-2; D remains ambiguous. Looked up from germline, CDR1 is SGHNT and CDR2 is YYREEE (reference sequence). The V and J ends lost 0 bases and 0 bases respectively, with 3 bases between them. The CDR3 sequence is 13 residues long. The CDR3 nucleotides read TGTGCCAGCAGCTTGGGCGCTAACTATGGCTACACCTTC. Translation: CASSLGANYGYTF. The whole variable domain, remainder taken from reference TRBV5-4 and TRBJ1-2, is ETGVTQSPTHLIKTRGQQVTLRCSSQSGHNTVSWYQQALGQGPQFIFQYYREEENGRGNFPPRFSGLQFPNYSSELNVNALELDDSALYLCASSLGANYGYTFGSGTRLTVV.

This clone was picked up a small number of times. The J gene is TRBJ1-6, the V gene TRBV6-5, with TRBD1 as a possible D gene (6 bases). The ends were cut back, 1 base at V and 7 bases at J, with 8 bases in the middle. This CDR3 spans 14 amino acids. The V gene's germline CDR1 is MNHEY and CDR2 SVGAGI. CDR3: CASSYYRENSPLHF. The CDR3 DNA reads TGTGCCAGCAGTTACTACAGGGAGAATTCACCCCTCCACTTT.

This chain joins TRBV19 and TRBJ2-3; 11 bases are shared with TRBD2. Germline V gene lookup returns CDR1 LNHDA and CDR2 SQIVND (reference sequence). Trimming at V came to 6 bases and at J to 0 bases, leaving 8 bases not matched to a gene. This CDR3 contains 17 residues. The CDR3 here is CASRSLAGGTSTDTQYF. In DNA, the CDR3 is TGTGCCAGTAGGAGTCTAGCGGGAGGAACTAGCACAGATACGCAGTATTTT. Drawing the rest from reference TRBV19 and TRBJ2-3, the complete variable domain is DGGITQSPKYLFRKEGQNVTLSCEQNLNHDAMYWYRQDPGQGLRLIYYSQIVNDFQKGDIAEGYSVSREKKESFPLTVTSAQKNPTAFYLCASRSLAGGTSTDTQYFGPGTRLTVL.

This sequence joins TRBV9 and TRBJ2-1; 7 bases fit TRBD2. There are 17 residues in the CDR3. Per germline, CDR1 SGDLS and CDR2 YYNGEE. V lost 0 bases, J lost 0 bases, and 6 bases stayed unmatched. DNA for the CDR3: TGTGCCAGCAGCGTAGGGGGCGGGAGTCACTCCTACAATGAGCAGTTCTTC. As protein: CASSVGGGSHSYNEQFF.

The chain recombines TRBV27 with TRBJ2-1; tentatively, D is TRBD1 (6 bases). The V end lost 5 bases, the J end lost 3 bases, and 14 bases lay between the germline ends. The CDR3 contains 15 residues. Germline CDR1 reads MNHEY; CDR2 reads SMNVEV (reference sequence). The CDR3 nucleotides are TGTGCCAGCAGTGAGGGACAAACTTACTACAATGAGCAGTTCTTC. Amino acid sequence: CASSEGQTYYNEQFF.

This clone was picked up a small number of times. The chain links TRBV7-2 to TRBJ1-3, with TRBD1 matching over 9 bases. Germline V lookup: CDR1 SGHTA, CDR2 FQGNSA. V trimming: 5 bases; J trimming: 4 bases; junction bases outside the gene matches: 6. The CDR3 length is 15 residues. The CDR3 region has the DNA TGTGCCAGCAGCGGGGGGACAGGGTTGGGAAACACCATATATTTT. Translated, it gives CASSGGTGLGNTIYF.

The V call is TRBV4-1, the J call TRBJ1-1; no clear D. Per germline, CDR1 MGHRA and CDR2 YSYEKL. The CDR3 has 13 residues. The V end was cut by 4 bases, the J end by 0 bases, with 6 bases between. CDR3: CASSLRVNTEAFF. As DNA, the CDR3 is TGCGCCAGCAGCCTAAGAGTGAACACTGAAGCTTTCTTT.

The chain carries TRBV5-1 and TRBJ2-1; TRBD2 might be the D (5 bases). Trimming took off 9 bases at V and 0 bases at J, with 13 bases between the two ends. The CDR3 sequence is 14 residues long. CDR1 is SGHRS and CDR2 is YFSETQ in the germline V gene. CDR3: CATRTTTSYNEQFF. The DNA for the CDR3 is TGCGCCACCAGGACGACTACCTCCTACAATGAGCAGTTCTTC.

The CDR3 sequence is CASSFPGVFRDTGELFF. The CDR3 bases are TGTGCCAGCAGCTTCCCGGGTGTCTTCCGAGACACCGGGGAGCTGTTTTTT. The chain has TRBV7-9 and TRBJ2-2; D not resolved. CDR3 length: 17 amino acids. The V end was cut by 3 bases, the J end by 3 bases, with 17 bases between. Germline V gene data show CDR1 as SEHNR and CDR2 as FQNEAQ (reference sequence).

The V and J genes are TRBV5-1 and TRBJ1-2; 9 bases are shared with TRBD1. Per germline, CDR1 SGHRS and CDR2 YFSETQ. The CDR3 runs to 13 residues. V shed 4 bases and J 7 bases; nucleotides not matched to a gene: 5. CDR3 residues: CASSGGTGFGYTF. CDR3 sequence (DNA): TGCGCCAGCAGCGGGGGGACAGGGTTTGGCTACACCTTC.

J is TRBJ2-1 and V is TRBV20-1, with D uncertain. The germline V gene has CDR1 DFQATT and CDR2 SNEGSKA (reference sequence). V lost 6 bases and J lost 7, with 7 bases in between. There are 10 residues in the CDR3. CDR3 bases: TGCAGTGCCGTTGAGAATGAGCAGTTCTTC. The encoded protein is CSAVENEQFF.

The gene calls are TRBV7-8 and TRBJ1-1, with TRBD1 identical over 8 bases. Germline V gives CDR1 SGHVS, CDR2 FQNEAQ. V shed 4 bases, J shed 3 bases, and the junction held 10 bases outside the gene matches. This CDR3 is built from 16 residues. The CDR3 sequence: CASSSQGAGLDTEAFF. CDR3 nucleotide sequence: TGTGCCAGCAGCTCCCAGGGGGCCGGTTTAGACACTGAAGCTTTCTTT.

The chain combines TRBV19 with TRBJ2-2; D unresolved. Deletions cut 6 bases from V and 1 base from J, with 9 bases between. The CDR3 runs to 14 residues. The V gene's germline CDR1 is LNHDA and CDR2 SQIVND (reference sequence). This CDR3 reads CASRSNLNTGELFF. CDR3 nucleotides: TGTGCCAGTAGGAGCAATCTGAACACCGGGGAGCTGTTTTTT.

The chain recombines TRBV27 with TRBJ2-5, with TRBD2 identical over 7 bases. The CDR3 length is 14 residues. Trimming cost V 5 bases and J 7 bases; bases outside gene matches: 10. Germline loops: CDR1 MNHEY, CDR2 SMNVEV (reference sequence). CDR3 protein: CASSPQTTGGTQYF. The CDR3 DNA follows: TGTGCCAGCAGTCCGCAAACGACGGGGGGGACCCAGTACTTC.

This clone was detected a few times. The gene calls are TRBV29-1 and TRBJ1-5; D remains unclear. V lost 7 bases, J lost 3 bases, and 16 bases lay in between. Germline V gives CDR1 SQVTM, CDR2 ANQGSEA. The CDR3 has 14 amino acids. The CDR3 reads CSEHCPYPNQPQHF. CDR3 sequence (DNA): TGCAGCGAGCATTGCCCATACCCCAATCAGCCCCAGCATTTT.

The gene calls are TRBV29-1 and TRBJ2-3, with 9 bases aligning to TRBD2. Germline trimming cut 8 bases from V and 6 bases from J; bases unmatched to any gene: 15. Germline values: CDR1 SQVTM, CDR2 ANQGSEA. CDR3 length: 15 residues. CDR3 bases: TGCAGCCCTCGAGTCTTTAGCGGGGGCAGGGATACGCAGTATTTT. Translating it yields CSPRVFSGGRDTQYF.